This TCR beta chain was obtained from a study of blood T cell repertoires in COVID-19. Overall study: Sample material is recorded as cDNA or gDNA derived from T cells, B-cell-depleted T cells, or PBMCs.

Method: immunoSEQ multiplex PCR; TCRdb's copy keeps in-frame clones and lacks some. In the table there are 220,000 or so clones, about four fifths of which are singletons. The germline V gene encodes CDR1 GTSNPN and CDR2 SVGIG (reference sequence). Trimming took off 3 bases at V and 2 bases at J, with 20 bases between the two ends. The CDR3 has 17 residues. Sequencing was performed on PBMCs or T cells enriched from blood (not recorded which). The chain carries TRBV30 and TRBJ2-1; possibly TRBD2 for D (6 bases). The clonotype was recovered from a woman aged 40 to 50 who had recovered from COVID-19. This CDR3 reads CAWSETPALATYNEQFF. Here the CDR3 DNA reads TGTGCCTGGAGCGAAACGCCGGCGCTAGCGACCTACAATGAGCAGTTCTTC. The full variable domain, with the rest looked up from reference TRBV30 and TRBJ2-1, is SQTIHQWPATLVQPVGSPLSLECTVEGTSNPNLYWYRQAAGRGLQLLFYSVGIGQISSEVPQNLSASRPQDRQFILSSKKLLLSDSGFYLCAWSETPALATYNEQFFGPGTRLTVL.